This is a list of T cell receptor beta chains from one sample in a study of CD4 and CD8 cells across lung adenocarcinoma regions. TCRdb used MiXCR to reprocess the PCR reads, holding one entry per CDR3 protein. The table lists about 3,200 distinct CDR3 sequences, roughly 69% of them singletons. Sample: CD4+ T cells from the margin of a lung tumor. The receptor source for this set is a male donor with lung adenocarcinoma. The CD4 and CD8 labels of this study may be unreliable. Each CDR3 is given with its conserved first and last residue. D genes are given only for firm matches. Clone size, where shown, is once, few, many, or a class for clones that have expanded.

D gene	J gene	V gene	clone size	CDR3 protein	CDR3 DNA
TRBD2	TRBJ2-1	TRBV6-1	-	CASLRTSEPKNEQFF	TGTGCCAGCTTACGAACTAGCGAGCCGAAGAATGAGCAGTTCTTC
-	TRBJ2-1	TRBV12-3/TRBV12-4	-	CASSLTGNWNEQFF	TGTGCCAGCAGTTTGACAGGTAATTGGAATGAGCAGTTCTTC
TRBD1	TRBJ2-1	TRBV6-4	few	CASSDSDRFNEQFF	TGTGCCAGCAGTGACTCGGACAGGTTCAATGAGCAGTTCTTC
-	TRBJ2-3	TRBV4-1	-	CASSQGILAGSRTDTQYF	TGCGCCAGCAGCCAAGGGATCCTGGCGGGGAGCCGGACAGATACGCAGTATTTT
-	TRBJ2-1	TRBV7-2	few	CASSQAWSSYNEQFF	TGTGCCAGCAGCCAGGCCTGGAGCTCCTACAATGAGCAGTTCTTC
-	TRBJ2-7	TRBV7-2	few	CASSLSGTTWNEQYF	TGTGCCAGCAGCTTATCCGGGACCACTTGGAACGAGCAGTACTTC
TRBD1	TRBJ2-2	TRBV5-6	-	CASSPDRGRYTGELFF	TGTGCCAGCAGCCCTGACAGGGGGCGATACACCGGGGAGCTGTTTTTT
TRBD1	TRBJ2-1	TRBV7-3	-	CASSVLTGSSYNEQFF	TGTGCCAGCAGCGTACTGACAGGGAGCTCCTACAATGAGCAGTTCTTC
-	TRBJ2-5	TRBV6-1	-	CASVGRGSGDKETQYF	TGTGCCAGCGTGGGCCGGGGGAGCGGTGACAAAGAGACCCAGTACTTC
-	TRBJ2-5	TRBV6-1	-	CASSPPGALRETQYF	TGTGCCAGCAGTCCCCCCGGGGCCCTCCGGGAGACCCAGTACTTC
-	TRBJ2-7	TRBV7-2	-	CASSLEWVLTSYEQYF	TGTGCCAGCAGCTTAGAATGGGTCCTGACCTCCTACGAGCAGTACTTC
TRBD1	TRBJ1-5	TRBV6-1	-	CASTKGQGSSNQPQNF	TGTGCCAGCACCAAAGGACAGGGGAGTAGCAATCAGCCCCAGAATTTT
-	TRBJ2-7	TRBV6-1	-	CASRSRSGVWGEQYF	TGTGCCAGCCGGAGCCGGTCGGGAGTCTGGGGCGAGCAGTACTTC
-	TRBJ1-1	TRBV6-1	-	CASSEGRVQGLSQAFF	TGTGCCAGCAGTGAAGGGAGAGTGCAGGGGCTTAGCCAAGCTTTCTTT
-	TRBJ2-4	TRBV7-2	-	CGSTGLWGEDMQYF	TGTGGCAGCACGGGGCTGTGGGGCGAAGACATGCAGTACTTC
TRBD1	TRBJ1-1	TRBV27	-	CASSPGKGQGIPIWAEAFF	TGTGCCAGCAGTCCAGGGAAAGGACAGGGGATCCCAATTTGGGCTGAAGCTTTCTTT
-	TRBJ2-7	TRBV4-1	once	CASSQVASYEQYF	TGCGCCAGCAGCCAAGTTGCCAGCTACGAGCAGTACTTC
-	TRBJ2-2	TRBV6-4	large	CASSDPTKTGELFF	TGTGCCAGCAGTGACCCGACGAAGACCGGGGAGCTGTTTTTT
-	TRBJ2-7	TRBV4-1	once	CASSPQGGFDLSYEQYF	TGCGCCAGCAGCCCCCAAGGAGGGTTCGATCTCTCCTACGAGCAGTACTTC
-	TRBJ2-7	TRBV9	-	CASSVDLGSYEQYF	TGTGCCAGCAGCGTTGACTTGGGGTCCTACGAGCAGTACTTC
-	TRBJ2-1	TRBV6-1	few	CASSDRYNEQFF	TGTGCCAGCAGTGACAGGTACAATGAGCAGTTCTTC
-	TRBJ2-7	TRBV6-1	-	CASSEEGWGPTLSSYEQYF	TGTGCCAGCAGTGAAGAGGGGTGGGGGCCCACCCTTAGCTCCTACGAGCAGTACTTC
-	TRBJ2-2	TRBV12-3/TRBV12-4	-	CASSFKVAANTGELFF	TGTGCCAGCAGTTTTAAGGTAGCGGCGAACACCGGGGAGCTGTTTTTT